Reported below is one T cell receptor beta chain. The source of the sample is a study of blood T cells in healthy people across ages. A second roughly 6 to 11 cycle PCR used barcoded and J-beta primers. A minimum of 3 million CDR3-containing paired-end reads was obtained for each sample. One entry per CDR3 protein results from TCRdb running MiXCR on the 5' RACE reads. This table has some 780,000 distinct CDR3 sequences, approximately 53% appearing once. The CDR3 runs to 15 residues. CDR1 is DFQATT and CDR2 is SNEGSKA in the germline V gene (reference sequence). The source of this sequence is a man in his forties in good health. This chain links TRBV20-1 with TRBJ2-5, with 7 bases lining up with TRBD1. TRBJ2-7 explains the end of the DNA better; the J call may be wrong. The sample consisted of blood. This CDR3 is CSARDRAGGNLEQYF. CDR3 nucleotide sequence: TGCAGTGCTAGAGATCGGGCAGGGGGTAACCTCGAGCAGTACTTC.